Detailed here is one TCR beta chain. Trimming left V 1 base short and J 0 bases short, with 12 bases between. The CDR3 length is 15 residues. CDR1 and CDR2 from the germline V gene are SQVTM and ANQGSEA. This entry belongs to a study of blood T cell repertoires in COVID-19. Whole-study context: Italy, Spain and the United States were the sources of the convalescent and acute COVID-19 samples. Sources were T cells, B-cell-depleted T cells, or PBMCs; the material itself was cDNA or gDNA.

Original processing methods: Reference gene primer amplification in the assay estimated nucleated cell counts. Produced via immunoSEQ multiplex PCR; TCRdb's table is partial and in-frame only. V, J and clone size are taken as reported in that table, and D and trimming were inferred from the DNA itself. The table has roughly 68,000 clones, roughly 80% seen once. The sequence derives from a woman in her forties or fifties with acute or convalescent COVID-19. The sequenced sample consisted of peripheral blood. This chain links TRBV29-1 with TRBJ1-1, with no clear D. The chain's CDR3 is CSVEAGGKMNTEAFF. CDR3 bases: TGCAGCGTTGAAGCGGGAGGGAAGATGAACACTGAAGCTTTCTTT.